One sample yielded the 9 T cell receptor beta chains listed below, sequenced in a study of T cell repertoires in cytomegalovirus infection. TCRdb re-derived calls from the reads in MiXCR, one entry per CDR3 protein. The sample includes a few hundred thousand distinct CDR3 sequences, roughly 15% of them seen just once. The sequenced sample was PBMCs. These receptors were taken from a human donor in good health (CMV status not recorded). Some clones in this sample may be carry-over from other donors' samples.

There are many counts of this clonotype. The chain recombines TRBV18 with TRBJ1-5; D remains ambiguous. CDR3 length equals 14 residues. Germline-derived CDR1 and CDR2 are KGHSH and LQKENI. With 3 bases removed from V and 0 bases from J, the gap between germline ends came to 6 bases. DNA of the CDR3: TGTGCCAGCTCACCGACATATAGCAATCAGCCCCAGCATTTT. Residues: CASSPTYSNQPQHF.

There are many counts of this clonotype. This chain links TRBV7-9 with TRBJ2-7, with 9 bases that match TRBD1. Germline-derived CDR1 and CDR2 are SEHNR and FQNEAQ (reference sequence). The CDR3 is made up of 15 amino acids. The V segment lost 4 bases and the J segment 2 bases; nucleotides outside the gene matches: 6. The CDR3, as DNA: TGTGCCAGCAGCTCAGGCGGGACAGGGCCCTACGAGCAGTACTTC. This sequence encodes CASSSGGTGPYEQYF.

J is TRBJ1-1 and V is TRBV20-1, with D unresolved. V was pared by 1 base and J by 4 bases, with 13 bases between. CDR1 and CDR2 from the germline V gene are DFQATT and SNEGSKA (reference sequence). The CDR3 spans 14 residues. This chain's CDR3 is CSARGGGGVTEAFF. The CDR3, as DNA: TGCAGTGCTAGAGGCGGAGGCGGGGTCACTGAAGCTTTCTTT.

The V and J genes are TRBV24-1 and TRBJ2-2; D may match TRBD1 or TRBD2 (5 bases each). CDR1 and CDR2 from the germline V gene are KGHDR and SFDVKD. The length of the CDR3 is 18 residues. V lost 0 bases and J lost 2, with 15 bases in between. The DNA for the CDR3 is TGTGCCACCAGTGATTTGGGAGTCCCGGGGCTAAACACCGGGGAGCTGTTTTTT. Protein sequence: CATSDLGVPGLNTGELFF.

Ten or more counts support this clonotype. The chain is built from TRBV11-3 and TRBJ2-3; the D is unclear. Between the trimmed V and J ends, which lost 1 base and 1 base, there was a span of 9 bases. The V gene's germline CDR1 is SGHNT and CDR2 YENEEA. This CDR3 spans 15 amino acids. This CDR3 reads CASSLGYGGTDTQYF. CDR3 nucleotides: TGTGCCAGCAGCTTAGGTTACGGAGGCACAGATACGCAGTATTTT.

This clonotype was picked up one time. The chain links TRBV2 to TRBJ2-5, with 8 bases aligning to TRBD2. V lost 3 bases to trimming and J lost 5 bases; unmatched junction nucleotides: 8. The CDR3 contains 15 residues. CDR1 and CDR2 (germline): SNHLY, FYNNEI. The CDR3 spells CASSDETAGGETQYF. As DNA, the CDR3 is TGTGCCAGCAGTGATGAGACGGCGGGGGGCGAGACCCAGTACTTC.

This chain links TRBV7-9 with TRBJ2-1; TRBD2 aligns across 9 bases. This CDR3 spans 17 amino acids. Per the germline V gene, CDR1 is SEHNR and CDR2 is FQNEAQ (reference sequence). The junction had 8 bases not matched to a gene; V was cut back by 0 bases and J by 5 bases. CDR3 region: CASSLARLAETNNEQFF. CDR3 sequence (DNA): TGTGCCAGCAGCTTAGCGCGACTAGCGGAGACAAACAATGAGCAGTTCTTC.

There are a few counts of this clonotype. The chain has TRBV7-6 and TRBJ1-6; TRBD1 matches at 9 bases. This CDR3 is built from 14 residues. J lost 11 bases, V lost 5 bases, and 7 bases had no gene match. From germline, CDR1 is SGHVS and CDR2 FNYEAQ. CDR3 DNA sequence: TGTGCCAGCAGCACAGGACAGGGGAGAACACCCCTCCACTTT. This gives the protein CASSTGQGRTPLHF.

This clonotype was detected ten times or more. The V and J genes are TRBV11-2 and TRBJ2-5, with 9 bases lining up with TRBD1. The germline V gene encodes CDR1 SGHAT and CDR2 FQNNGV. This CDR3 is built from 14 residues. V trimming: 5 bases; J trimming: 4 bases; junction bases outside the gene matches: 5. The CDR3 sequence is CASSNTGGVETQYF. CDR3 coding DNA: TGTGCCAGCAGCAATACAGGGGGCGTAGAGACCCAGTACTTC.